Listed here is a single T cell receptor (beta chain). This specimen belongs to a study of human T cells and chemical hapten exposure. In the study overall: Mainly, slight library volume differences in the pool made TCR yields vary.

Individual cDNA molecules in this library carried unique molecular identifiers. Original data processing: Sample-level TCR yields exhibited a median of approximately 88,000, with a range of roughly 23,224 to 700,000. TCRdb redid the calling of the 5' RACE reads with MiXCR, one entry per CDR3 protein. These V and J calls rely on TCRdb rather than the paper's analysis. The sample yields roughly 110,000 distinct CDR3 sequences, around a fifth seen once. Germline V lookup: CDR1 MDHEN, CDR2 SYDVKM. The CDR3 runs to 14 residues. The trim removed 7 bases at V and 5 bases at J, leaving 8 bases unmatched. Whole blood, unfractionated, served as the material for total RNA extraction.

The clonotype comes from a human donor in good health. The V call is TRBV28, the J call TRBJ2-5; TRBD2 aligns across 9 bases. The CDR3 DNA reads TGTGCCAGCACCCCCGGGACTAGCATGGAGACCCAGTACTTC. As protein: CASTPGTSMETQYF.